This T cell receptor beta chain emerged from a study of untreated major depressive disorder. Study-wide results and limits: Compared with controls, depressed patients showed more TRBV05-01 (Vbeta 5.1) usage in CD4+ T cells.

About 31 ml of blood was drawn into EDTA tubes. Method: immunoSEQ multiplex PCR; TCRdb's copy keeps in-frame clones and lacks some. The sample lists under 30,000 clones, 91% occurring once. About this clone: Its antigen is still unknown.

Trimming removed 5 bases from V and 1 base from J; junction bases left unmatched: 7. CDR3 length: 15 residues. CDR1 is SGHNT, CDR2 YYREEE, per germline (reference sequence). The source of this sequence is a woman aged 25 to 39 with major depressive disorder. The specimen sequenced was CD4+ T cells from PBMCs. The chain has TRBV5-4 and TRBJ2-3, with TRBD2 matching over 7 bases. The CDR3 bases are TGTGCCAGCAGACTGGGGGGGATCGGCACAGATACGCAGTATTTT. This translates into CASRLGGIGTDTQYF. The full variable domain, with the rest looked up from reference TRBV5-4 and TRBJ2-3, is ETGVTQSPTHLIKTRGQQVTLRCSSQSGHNTVSWYQQALGQGPQFIFQYYREEENGRGNFPPRFSGLQFPNYSSELNVNALELDDSALYLCASRLGGIGTDTQYFGPGTRLTVL.